This TCR beta chain was captured in a study of regulatory T cells in long-lasting Graves disease (dated by TCRdb to the early 2020s). With regard to the full study: Patients with newly diagnosed Graves' disease had been on antithyroid drugs for under 3 months. The study was conducted in China and was registered as a clinical trial. A total of roughly 33 samples underwent TCR sequencing: about 13 from persistent and about 20 from newly diagnosed Graves' disease patients. Peripheral blood TCR sequencing and RNA sequencing compared persistent Graves' disease patients with newly diagnosed Graves' disease patients. Broad study findings and their caveats: Patients with persistent disease shared more public clonotypes (over 2,500) than newly diagnosed patients did (roughly 970). Sequencing and analysis were limited to the TCR beta chain. Persistent Graves' disease patients showed lower TCR Shannon entropy and fewer highly expanded clones than newly diagnosed patients, suggesting clonal expansion. The authors acknowledged the small sample size as a limitation that may reduce accuracy. TRBV28, TRBJ1-2 and TRBJ2-5 were preferentially used in persistent disease, while TRBV20-1 and TRBJ2-1 were favored in newly diagnosed disease. Peripheral blood alone was examined, since thyroid tissue, which constituted the primary lesion, could not be accessed.

The intended sense of this specimen's time point label: newly diagnosed GD, antithyroid drugs for less than 3 months. RNA was extracted from PBMCs in TRIzol for both TCR sequencing and RNA sequencing. Graves' disease was diagnosed according to American Thyroid Association guidelines. Recruitment of patients was carried out at an endocrinology department in Xi'an, China. Each patient gave about 10 milliliters of peripheral blood, collected in an EDTA anticoagulant tube. Ficoll Paque Plus density gradient separation was used to isolate PBMCs, and no additional T cell sorting was done. An Agilent 2100 Bioanalyzer and agarose gel were used to assess RNA quality, and a NanoDrop 2000 was used to measure RNA concentration. Many counts were recorded for this clonotype. Its antigen is not yet known. The record has no base qualities; no much larger clone is one base away. From a lookup of the germline V gene, CDR1 and CDR2 are SGHTA and FQGTGA. V loses 5 bases at its end and J loses 6 bases; junction bases beyond the gene matches: 18. Taken from cysteine to phenylalanine, the CDR3 has 18 residues. CDR3 DNA only is kept here, 54 bases in frame from base 1.

The library was prepared using multiplex PCR. These reads were obtained on an Illumina HiSeq 4000. TCR beta libraries were built with iRepertoire HTBI primers and Arm-PCR amplification of CDR3 regions. Before sequencing, the PCR products underwent gel purification. As for the authors' bioinformatics: A total of fewer than 70 TRBV and more than twelve TRBJ segments were identified across samples and were used for gene usage analysis of CDR3 amino acid clonotypes. COPE and FqMerger were used to merge filtered high-quality paired reads into contigs. BLAST was used to align contigs to IMGT TRBV, TRBD and TRBJ reference genes, and CDR3 was defined according to IMGT. Highly expanded clones were defined as clonotypes with a frequency above 0.1%. Repertoire diversity was measured by Shannon entropy, and V-J evenness by the Gini coefficient. A clonotype was considered public if more than one individual shared it. TCRdb handled the public reads itself, with Q25 trimming in fastp and clone calling in MiXCR, and kept productive beta chains. Identical CDR3 proteins give one entry, which carries the most common genes and DNA. TCRdb assigned the V and J calls; the authors' analysis was not used. This sample has 530,000 or so distinct CDR3 sequences in its table, and roughly 13% of those were observed once. In total, the top ten clones hold 8.5% to 10% of the sample.

The data also belong to a second study, concerning T cells in Graves' hyperthyroidism and ophthalmopathy. As described in the second report: Stable Graves' hyperthyroidism was defined as no progression to ophthalmopathy during 18 months of follow-up. The hyperthyroidism patients were between 18 and 65 years old and newly diagnosed, with a disease duration of less than 2 months. Any patient with an uncontrolled infection, another autoimmune disease, pregnancy or lactation was excluded. Clinical symptoms, serum thyroxine and TRAb, thyroid ultrasound, and orbital computed tomography formed the basis for the diagnoses. The TCR CDR3 was subjected to a first round of RT-PCR using the HTBI primer set and the Qiagen OneStep RT-PCR kit. Most expanded thyroid clonotypes (frequency above 0.001) were also detected in blood, a finding suggesting that blood repertoires may reflect thyroid immune responses. In cross-validation, a model built on a 13 V-J signature told ophthalmopathy apart from stable hyperthyroidism with approximately 90% sensitivity and 81% to 82% specificity, and in testing the same model reached 80%/75%. During validation, the model predicted progression to ophthalmopathy a median of roughly six months ahead of onset, with almost 71% sensitivity and 72.22% specificity. To identify distinguishing TCR V-J signatures, a discovery cohort of around 100 patients was used, comprising approximately 40 with Graves' ophthalmopathy and under 60 with stable Graves' hyperthyroidism. Whether ophthalmopathy could be predicted prospectively was tested in an independent validation cohort made up of 18 to 20 hyperthyroidism patients plus 17 patients who later progressed to ophthalmopathy. The 95 to 100 discovery patients were randomly divided into training and test sets at a 7:3 ratio. In addition, the study compared T-cell repertoires in thyroid tissue and in blood from six Graves' hyperthyroidism patients. Following sampling, methimazole starting at 30 mg daily was given to hyperthyroidism patients, and high-dose intravenous methylprednisolone was given to ophthalmopathy patients. Libraries were constructed in a second round of multiplex PCR, after which size selection and purification were carried out. Libraries were sequenced paired-end with 100 bp reads on an Illumina HiSeq2000. SOAPnuke was used to process the raw data, with reads discarded if the reads contained adapters or uncalled bases, had a mean Phred below 15, or lacked an exact constant-primer or identifier match. COPE v1.2.5 was used to merge the high-quality paired reads, and each unique nucleotide sequence was defined as a clonotype. MiTCR v1.1 was used to align the clonotypes against IMGT TRBV, TRBD and TRBJ reference segments. The analysis included only V-J combinations with a frequency above 0.0001, which together covered 98% to 99.2% of the repertoires. A TCS score was defined as the ratio of F50 (clonal expansion) to E x V (chaos), with BLOSUM62-based TCRdist applied between CDR3 peptides within each V-J. Welch's t-statistics and random forest reduced roughly 540 V-J features to under 15, which were used in a naive Bayes classifier (R e1071). Sample size was not statistically predetermined, and blinding of investigators to group allocation was not performed. The paper reports TCR Vbeta CDR3 sequencing of approximately 140 peripheral blood samples: some 41 ophthalmopathy, about 75 hyperthyroidism and approximately 17 progressor patients.

This receptor was taken from a man aged 25 to 40 with Graves disease. Donor details come from another sample of the same person, matched by shared clones. Recombination linked TRBV7-3 to TRBJ2-1, and 8 bases in between align with TRBD2. This specimen was peripheral blood mononuclear cells (PBMCs), taken at new diagnosis, from a patient treated with antithyroid drugs. The CDR3 has the sequence CASSPRHRDGRAVNEQFF. The base sequence is TGTGCCAGCAGCCCTCGTCATCGGGACGGGAGGGCAGTCAATGAGCAGTTCTTC.